The source of this T cell receptor (beta chain) is a study of regulatory T cells in long-lasting Graves disease. Comment on this clonotype: Its matching antigen is unknown.

Time point reported: newly diagnosed GD, antithyroid drugs for less than 3 months. With RNA extracted from PBMCs as input, the TCR library was made. Study-level points and caveats: Newly diagnosed disease favored TRBV20-1 and TRBJ2-1 over persistent disease.

Building the TCR beta libraries relied on iRepertoire HTBI primers, and CDR3 regions underwent Arm-PCR. In TCRdb, the multiplex PCR reads were re-called with MiXCR into one record per CDR3 protein. Of 530,000 or so distinct CDR3 sequences in the sample, roughly 14% are singletons; the top ten hold more than 8.5%. The CDR3 spans 16 residues. The germline CDR1 and CDR2 sequences are SGHAT and FQNNGV. The V and J ends lost 4 bases and 3 bases respectively, with 16 bases between them. The same sample was also used in a study of T cells in Graves' hyperthyroidism and ophthalmopathy. From that second work: Most thyroid clonotypes that were expanded above 0.001 also turned up in blood.

Sequenced material: peripheral blood mononuclear cells (PBMCs), taken at new diagnosis, from a patient treated with antithyroid drugs. This sequence originates from a man aged 25-40 years with Graves disease. The chain combines TRBV11-2 with TRBJ1-5; the D gene is possibly TRBD1 (5 bases). CDR3 sequence: CASSSRTGLYNQPQHF. The CDR3, as DNA: TGTGCCAGCAGCTCCCGGACGGGACTTTACAATCAGCCCCAGCATTTT.